By share, the clone carrying this T cell receptor beta chain counts as medium-sized. This sample is drawn from a study of blood T cell repertoires in COVID-19. Looking at the study overall: Sites across the United States, Italy and Spain contributed samples from acute and convalescent COVID-19.

Trimming cost V 5 bases and J 0 bases, with 15 bases left between them. This CDR3 contains 16 residues. From germline, CDR1 is SGHNT and CDR2 YYREEE (reference sequence). The authors' processing: Scientists estimated how many nucleated cells there were by amplifying reference gene primers. The protocol was immunoSEQ multiplex PCR, while the TCRdb copy is restricted to in-frame clones and leaves out a portion. From that table come the V and J calls and clone size; the DNA was used to work out D and trimming. The table lists around 150,000 clones, around 82% of them singletons. Source material: peripheral blood. The origin of this receptor is a man aged 60 to 69 with active or convalescent COVID-19. The chain is built from TRBV5-4 and TRBJ1-5; D gene uncertain. This CDR3 is CASRMAAENSNQPQHF. The CDR3 nucleotides are TGTGCCAGCAGGATGGCTGCGGAGAATAGCAATCAGCCCCAGCATTTT.